The following is a TCR beta chain sequence with its context. This clonotype counts as large (0.1 to 1%) based on its frequency; no count is recorded. The clone's antigen remains unknown. The protocol used for the library was 10x single-cell sequencing. CSF cells were profiled with 10X Genomics single-cell V(D)J and 5' gene-expression libraries. CSF single-cell TCR libraries were sequenced on an Illumina NextSeq550. The original pipeline was this. V(D)J reads were aligned to the vdj-GRCh38 alts ensemble 2.0.0 reference and processed with the Cell Ranger vdj pipeline. Cell barcodes sharing the same set of productive CDR3 nucleotide sequences were defined as clonotypes. To link clonality with transcriptional profiles, clonotype information was incorporated into Seurat v3.0 gene-expression metadata. Any CSF cell with more than 1,800 genes, more than 7,500 UMIs or more than 10% mitochondrial reads was excluded. CDR3-beta sequences were compared against VDJdb to identify TCRs with known antigen specificity. Network analysis of clone sharing used the R package qgraph and included only TCRs with complete alpha and beta chains. TCRdb reprocessed the reads, and each CDR3 protein sequence is entered once, without DNA. The V and J calls were not made by the authors but by TCRdb's processing. The sample's clone listing holds around 800 distinct CDR3 sequences. The ten largest account for about 12% of the sample.

Because antigen-specific T cells had previously been reported in Parkinson's disease blood, the researchers used Parkinson's disease patients as a neurodegenerative disease comparison group. Acute infectious disease was absent in all participants, and all participants were in good physical condition. Neurodegeneration in patients was confirmed using biomarkers including neurofilament, amyloid-beta and tau. For droplet-based sequencing, live CSF cells were sorted using a live/dead marker. CSF was obtained by lumbar puncture, and immune cells were pelleted by centrifugation at 300g. CSF samples were checked for red blood cells, and any sample contaminated with blood was excluded. CSF cells were cryopreserved in freezing medium, frozen overnight at -80 degrees C, and subsequently stored in liquid nitrogen. Before analysis, CSF samples were stored for less than six months. The sample is drawn from a study of CD8 T cells in cerebrospinal fluid in Alzheimer's disease (TCRdb year 2020). Looking at the study overall: CSF T cell clonal expansion was assessed with two single-cell approaches: plate-based nested PCR sequencing and droplet-based sequencing. The droplet-based CSF analysis comparing patients with controls included 9 healthy controls (about 11,000 cells) and 9 patients with MCI or Alzheimer's disease (10,391 cells). This study tested whether clonally expanded T cells could be found in cerebrospinal fluid from healthy elderly individuals and from patients with neurodegenerative disease. The CSF gene-expression analysis, which included patients with Parkinson's disease, covered a total of about 25 samples. What the authors observed across the whole study: The overall clonality comparison included only samples with detectable clones (about 11 healthy, 5 MCI, 5 AD, 6 PD). When the data were pooled, most of the 6 Alzheimer's patients but only 1 of 10 healthy subjects had a highly expanded clone, defined as one making up at least 3% of TCRs. The EBV-specific clones were neither the most highly expanded clones nor enriched among patients. The largest CSF clone made up a higher percentage of TCRs in patients with MCI or Alzheimer's disease than in controls. The authors cautioned that detecting EBV-specific TCRs in CSF does not establish a causal link between EBV and Alzheimer's disease.

CDR1 and CDR2, looked up from the germline V gene (reference sequence), are SEHNR and FQNEAQ. The CDR3 numbers 14 residues from cysteine through phenylalanine. No DNA is recorded. Sequencing input: cerebrospinal fluid. This sequence originates from a human donor with Parkinson's disease. Recombination connected TRBV7-9 to TRBJ1-1. The CDR3 reads as follows: CASSLGRTNTEAFF.